Each of the 3 T cell receptor beta chains below was sequenced from the same sample in a study of beta chain features in type 1 diabetes. The entirety of the isolated RNA underwent reverse transcription, so expressed TCRB transcripts were sequenced. Produced via immunoSEQ multiplex PCR; TCRdb's table is partial and in-frame only. The table records under 250,000 clones, 11% to 15% of them present only once. Specimen: naive CD4+ T cells from blood. These receptors all come from a woman aged 40 to 55 in good health.

This clone showed up just a few times. Relative to the germline gene, one junction end is altered; a read error may explain this. The CDR3 bases are TGTGCCAGCACTATAGTGGGCCGGCGTGAATCTTTCTTT. Translated: CASTIVGRRESFF. The gene calls are TRBV7-2 and TRBJ1-1, with D uncertain. Germline lookup yields CDR1 SGHTA and CDR2 FQGNSA. This CDR3 is 13 amino acids long.

A few counts support this clone. The rearrangement links TRBV5-1 to TRBJ1-6, with 7 bases identical to TRBD1. In germline, CDR1 is SGHRS, CDR2 YFSETQ. The CDR3 has 15 amino acids. V lost 4 bases and J lost 5; bases outside the gene matches: 6. The CDR3: CASSRSGQHNSPLHF. The CDR3 nucleotides are TGCGCCAGCAGCCGTTCGGGACAGCATAATTCACCCCTCCACTTT.

V is TRBV6-5 and J is TRBJ2-7, with D maybe TRBD1 (6 bases). Trimming cost V 0 bases and J 1 base, with 13 bases left between them. The CDR3 contains 16 residues. Germline assignment: CDR1 MNHEY and CDR2 SVGAGI. The CDR3 here is CASSYSFTGRSYEQYF. The CDR3 DNA follows: TGTGCCAGCAGTTACTCGTTTACAGGGAGATCCTACGAGCAGTACTTC.